These 7 T cell receptor beta chains were all obtained from the same sample, sequenced in a study of vaccination effects on CD4 cells after COVID-19 (dated by TCRdb to 2022 to 2024). Library preparation used the immunoSEQ multiplex PCR assay. TCRdb stores this immuneACCESS table with in-frame sequences only. Part of the clones is absent; in the studies checked, under half of the shortfall reflects unresolved V genes, and no reason is known for the rest. Counted in this sample were around 65,000 clones; around 73% of them appeared once. The ten top clones hold roughly 1.2% of the sample. The ViraFEST assay stimulated PBMC with viral peptide pools and then used TCR sequencing to identify antigen-specific CD4+ T cell clonotypes by expansion. After less than 13 days of culture, CD4+ T cells were isolated with the EasySep CD4+ T cell isolation kit. Two doses of either the BNT162b2 or the mRNA-1273 mRNA SARS-CoV-2 vaccine were administered to participants.

Their cognate antigens are unknown. The sample was CD4+ T cells from PBMCs cultured with HCoV-229E spike peptides, taken after COVID-19 vaccination. Taken with the paper, the label for cell subset or site translates to: HCoV-229E spike overlapping peptide pool stimulation. These receptors were taken from a human donor who received a COVID-19 vaccine.

This sequence joins TRBV6-5 and TRBJ2-3; D perhaps matches TRBD1 (6 bases). Germline lookup yields CDR1 MNHEY and CDR2 SVGAGI. This CDR3 is built from 13 residues. Trimming cost V 5 bases and J 3 bases, with 9 bases left between them. The CDR3 protein is CASSQRGTDTQYF. The CDR3 DNA sequence: TGTGCCAGCAGTCAGAGGGGGACAGATACGCAGTATTTT.

This clone was seen more than once but under ten times. J is TRBJ1-4 and V is TRBV2, with a tentative D call TRBD1 (6 bases). V was clipped by 7 bases and J by 3 bases, with 15 bases between them. The CDR3 extends over 15 amino acids. CDR1 and CDR2 from the germline V gene are SNHLY and FYNNEI. Here the CDR3 reads CASINDRLPNEKLFF. CDR3 nucleotides: TGTGCCAGCATTAACGACAGGCTACCTAATGAAAAACTGTTTTTT.

The rearrangement uses TRBV5-8 and TRBJ2-5, with a possible D match to TRBD2 (7 bases). This CDR3 has 15 amino acids. V was trimmed by 1 base and J by 1 base, leaving 11 bases between them. Per germline, CDR1 SGHTS and CDR2 YDEGEE. CDR3 bases: TGTGCCAGCAGCTTGATGCGGGGGCCCCAAGAGACCCAGTACTTC. Amino acid sequence: CASSLMRGPQETQYF.

The CDR3 nucleotides are TGTGCCAGCCGGGACGCCCGCTCTGGAAACACCATATATTTT. Translating it yields CASRDARSGNTIYF. The chain uses TRBV6-5 and TRBJ1-3; possible D gene TRBD1, 5 bases. Germline V lookup: CDR1 MNHEY, CDR2 SVGAGI. The CDR3 runs to 14 residues. Trimming left V 8 bases short and J 0 bases short, with 11 bases between.

The rearrangement links TRBV24-1 to TRBJ2-1; D is perhaps TRBD1 or TRBD2 (5 bases each). Trimming cost V 3 bases and J 5 bases, with 16 bases left between them. The length of the CDR3 is 16 residues. Per the germline V gene, CDR1 is KGHDR and CDR2 is SFDVKD. CDR3 in DNA: TGTGCCACCAGTGATCCGGCGAGGGGATCCGACAATGAGCAGTTCTTC. It specifies CATSDPARGSDNEQFF.

The chain uses TRBV7-9 and TRBJ2-5; 10 bases line up with TRBD2. With V trimmed by 7 bases and J by 3 bases, 8 bases remained unmatched. Looked up from germline, CDR1 is SEHNR and CDR2 is FQNEAQ (reference sequence). The CDR3 consists of 15 residues. This chain's CDR3 is CASTIHLAGEETQYF. CDR3 DNA sequence: TGTGCCAGCACTATACATCTAGCGGGGGAAGAGACCCAGTACTTC.

The chain combines TRBV20-1 with TRBJ2-3; D remains ambiguous. V was cut by 6 bases and J by 6 bases, with 10 bases left in between. From germline, CDR1 is DFQATT and CDR2 SNEGSKA (reference sequence). This CDR3 region has 11 residues. The CDR3 DNA reads as TGCAGTGCCCGGGTGGGGGATACGCAGTATTTT. Amino acids: CSARVGDTQYF.